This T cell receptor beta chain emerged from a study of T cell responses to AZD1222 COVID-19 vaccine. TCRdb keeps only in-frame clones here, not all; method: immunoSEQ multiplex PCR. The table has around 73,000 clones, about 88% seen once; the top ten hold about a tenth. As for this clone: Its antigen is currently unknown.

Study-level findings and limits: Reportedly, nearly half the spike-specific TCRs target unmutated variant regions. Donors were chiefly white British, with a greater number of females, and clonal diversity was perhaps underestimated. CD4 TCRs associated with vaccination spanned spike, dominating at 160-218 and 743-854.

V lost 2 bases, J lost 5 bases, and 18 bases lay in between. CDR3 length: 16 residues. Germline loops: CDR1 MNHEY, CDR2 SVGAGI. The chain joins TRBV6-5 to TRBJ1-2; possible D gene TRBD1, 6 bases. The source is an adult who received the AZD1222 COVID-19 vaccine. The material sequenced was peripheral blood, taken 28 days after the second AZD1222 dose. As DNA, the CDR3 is TGTGCCAGCAGTTACACCACCGGACAGCGGCTTTATGGCTACACCTTC. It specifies CASSYTTGQRLYGYTF.